This T cell receptor beta chain was sequenced in a study of shared clonotypes between healthy human individuals. At the level of the study: Aged between 18 and 49, the donors were two women and three men. Study-wide findings and caveats: For naive CD4 cells, 4.5% to 6.5% of clonotypes were shared across a handful of donors. Relative to memory subsets, naive subsets generally showed larger estimated richness.

In the naive CD8 group, cells lacked CD45RO and were positively selected for CCR7, so terminally differentiated effector memory CD45RA+ cells were left out. The V gene lost 4 bases and the J gene lost 3 bases, with 4 bases spanning the gap. This CDR3 has 12 amino acids. CDR1 and CDR2 from the germline V gene are SGHAT and FQNNGV. Profiled with immunoSEQ multiplex PCR; TCRdb holds only in-frame clones, not every one. This table holds around 2,000,000 clones, about 95% found once. About this clone: The antigen is unknown. Distinct nucleotide sequences in the sample also encode this CDR3.

Sequenced input: naive CD8+ T cells sorted from blood. The TCR was taken from a man younger than 35 in good health. V is TRBV11-2 and J is TRBJ1-5, with unresolved D. The CDR3 region is CASSSDNQPQHF. CDR3 nucleotides: TGTGCCAGCAGCTCTGACAATCAGCCCCAGCATTTT.